Listed here are 22 T cell receptor beta chains from one sample, sequenced in a study of naive and memory T cell subsets. Four PCR rounds used nested alpha and beta constant region primers plus the SP2 primer. TCRdb called the 5' RACE reads again in MiXCR, with one record for every CDR3 protein. The sample includes 55,000 to 65,000 distinct CDR3 sequences, approximately 8% of them seen just once. An oligonucleotide containing a UMI was ligated to the 3' end of TCR cDNA. These TCRs come from a female donor in good health.

This clonotype was seen a handful of times. The rearrangement uses TRBV9 and TRBJ2-5, with 9 bases lining up with TRBD2. This CDR3 spans 16 amino acids. CDR1 and CDR2 from the germline V gene are SGDLS and YYNGEE. V trimming: 1 base; J trimming: 3 bases; junction bases outside the gene matches: 7. CDR3 protein: CASSVMPGLAKETQYF. CDR3 sequence (DNA): TGTGCCAGCAGCGTAATGCCGGGACTAGCTAAAGAGACCCAGTACTTC.

The gene calls are TRBV12-3 or TRBV12-4 and TRBJ2-2; TRBD1 might be the D (6 bases). There are 12 residues in the CDR3. Trimming removed 7 bases from V and 8 bases from J, with 11 bases in between. This CDR3 is CASIQGSGELFF. As DNA, the CDR3 is TGTGCCAGCATCCAGGGGTCGGGGGAGCTGTTTTTT.

This clonotype was recorded a few times. V is TRBV12-3 or TRBV12-4 and J is TRBJ1-6, with D uncertain. V lost 0 bases and J lost 8, with 2 bases in between. This CDR3 is 12 amino acids long. The CDR3 loop reads CASSLADSPLHF. CDR3 in DNA: TGTGCCAGCAGTTTAGCTGATTCACCCCTCCACTTT.

In its sample, this clonotype was seen many times. This chain links TRBV5-4 with TRBJ1-1; D gene unclear. The germline V and J ends were trimmed by 6 bases and 1 base, with 10 bases remaining between them. The CDR3 has 13 residues. Germline V gene data show CDR1 as SGHNT and CDR2 as YYREEE (reference sequence). CDR3: CASKGNWNTEAFF. The CDR3 DNA reads TGTGCCAGCAAAGGGAACTGGAACACTGAAGCTTTCTTT. The full variable domain, with the rest looked up from reference TRBV5-4 and TRBJ1-1, is ETGVTQSPTHLIKTRGQQVTLRCSSQSGHNTVSWYQQALGQGPQFIFQYYREEENGRGNFPPRFSGLQFPNYSSELNVNALELDDSALYLCASKGNWNTEAFFGQGTRLTVV.

There are a few counts of this clonotype. The V gene is TRBV25-1, the J gene TRBJ2-7; the match to TRBD1 covers 9 bases. Losses at the gene ends were 5 bases for V and 6 bases for J; bases not matched to a gene: 11. This CDR3 has 15 amino acids. CDR1 and CDR2 (germline): MGHDK, SYGVNS. The CDR3 DNA reads TGTGCCAGCAGTCCTAAGGGACAGGGCCCCTCCGAGCAGTACTTC. Its protein product is CASSPKGQGPSEQYF.

This clonotype has just a few counts. The V call is TRBV9, the J call TRBJ2-3, with TRBD2 matching over 14 bases. CDR3 size: 16 residues. The germline CDR1 and CDR2 sequences are SGDLS and YYNGEE. With V trimmed by 3 bases and J by 0 bases, 0 bases remained unmatched. CDR3 coding DNA: TGTGCCAGCAGCGGACTAGCGGGGGGGAGCACAGATACGCAGTATTTT. This gives the protein CASSGLAGGSTDTQYF. The entire variable domain, with the rest obtained from reference TRBV9 and TRBJ2-3, is as follows: DSGVTQTPKHLITATGQRVTLRCSPRSGDLSVYWYQQSLDQGLQFLIQYYNGEERAKGNILERFSAQQFPDLHSELNLSSLELGDSALYFCASSGLAGGSTDTQYFGPGTRLTVL.

This clonotype has a handful of counts. The rearrangement joins TRBV5-6 to TRBJ2-7; D gene unclear. Trimming pared 2 bases from V and 5 bases from J, leaving 11 bases between. The CDR3 spans 13 residues. Germline-derived CDR1 and CDR2 are SGHDT and YYEEEE. The CDR3 reads CASSFRYLNEQYF. CDR3 DNA sequence: TGTGCCAGCAGCTTTCGTTACCTCAACGAGCAGTACTTC.

The rearrangement joins TRBV5-1 to TRBJ2-3, with TRBD2 matching 10 bases. V gave up 0 bases and J gave up 5 bases; unmatched junction bases: 0. The CDR3 covers 14 residues. The germline gives CDR1 SGHRS, CDR2 YFSETQ. The CDR3 loop is CASSLASGGDTQYF. The CDR3 region has the DNA TGCGCCAGCAGCTTGGCTAGCGGGGGAGATACGCAGTATTTT.

There are many counts of this clonotype. The CDR3 here is CASSLRGSRERNYGYTF. For the CDR3, the DNA is TGTGCCAGCAGTTTACGGGGGTCCAGGGAAAGAAACTATGGCTACACCTTC. The chain employs TRBV28 and TRBJ1-2; TRBD1 might be the D (5 bases). Germline V gene lookup returns CDR1 MDHEN and CDR2 SYDVKM. V was shortened by 2 bases and J by 2 bases, with 18 bases between the two germline ends. The CDR3 is 17 amino acids.

The chain couples TRBV19 to TRBJ1-5, with TRBD1 identical over 7 bases. Looked up from germline, CDR1 is LNHDA and CDR2 is SQIVND (reference sequence). The V segment lost 5 bases and the J segment 6 bases; nucleotides outside the gene matches: 13. The CDR3 consists of 16 residues. CDR3 amino acids: CASSLQGQRLAQPQHF. CDR3 nucleotide sequence: TGTGCCAGTAGTCTCCAGGGACAGCGCCTGGCTCAGCCCCAGCATTTT.

V and J are TRBV6-5 and TRBJ2-2; 9 bases match TRBD2. Germline V gene lookup returns CDR1 MNHEY and CDR2 SVGAGI. The V segment lost 0 bases and the J segment 0 bases; nucleotides outside the gene matches: 8. This CDR3 has 19 residues. The CDR3 DNA is TGTGCCAGCAGTTACTCGTTCCTAGCGGGACCCGCGAACACCGGGGAGCTGTTTTTT. This gives the protein CASSYSFLAGPANTGELFF.

This clonotype was detected many times. The V gene is TRBV9, the J gene TRBJ2-7, with a weak D call TRBD2 (6 bases). The CDR3 is made up of 14 amino acids. Germline lookup yields CDR1 SGDLS and CDR2 YYNGEE. With 0 bases removed from V and 3 bases from J, the gap between germline ends came to 10 bases. CDR3 coding DNA: TGTGCCAGCAGCGTAGGCGGGACGGACTACGAGCAGTACTTC. Amino acids: CASSVGGTDYEQYF. Full variable domain (outside the CDR3, taken from reference TRBV9 and TRBJ2-7): DSGVTQTPKHLITATGQRVTLRCSPRSGDLSVYWYQQSLDQGLQFLIQYYNGEERAKGNILERFSAQQFPDLHSELNLSSLELGDSALYFCASSVGGTDYEQYFGPGTRLTVT.

This clonotype was counted only a few times. The J gene is TRBJ2-7, the V gene TRBV5-1; TRBD1 matches at 7 bases. V shed 0 bases, J shed 1 base, and the junction held 13 bases outside the gene matches. Germline lookup yields CDR1 SGHRS and CDR2 YFSETQ. This CDR3 contains 18 residues. CDR3 coding DNA: TGCGCCAGCAGCTTGGTATCAGGGGGAAATTTCTTGTCCTACGAGCAGTACTTC. As protein: CASSLVSGGNFLSYEQYF.

This clonotype was observed a few times. The rearrangement joins TRBV5-1 to TRBJ1-1, with D tentatively TRBD1 (5 bases). The CDR3 has 16 amino acids. Germline CDR1 reads SGHRS; CDR2 reads YFSETQ. Trimming removed 0 bases at V and 4 bases at J, with 16 bases between. The CDR3 is CASSLGPGTGGTEAFF. Here the CDR3 DNA reads TGCGCCAGCAGCTTGGGGCCCGGGACCGGGGGCACTGAAGCTTTCTTT.

V and J are TRBV20-1 and TRBJ2-7, with 9 positions matching TRBD2. Germline values: CDR1 DFQATT, CDR2 SNEGSKA (reference sequence). The CDR3 sequence is 15 residues long. With V trimmed by 0 bases and J by 3 bases, 6 bases remained unmatched. The CDR3 spells CSARDGQRGDYEQYF. CDR3 in DNA: TGCAGTGCTAGAGATGGGCAGCGGGGGGACTACGAGCAGTACTTC.

This clonotype occurred a few times. The gene calls are TRBV5-1 and TRBJ1-2, with TRBD1 identical over 8 bases. With 0 bases clipped from V and 2 bases from J, the junction kept 0 bases outside the gene matches. CDR3 length: 14 residues. Germline CDR1 reads SGHRS; CDR2 reads YFSETQ. CDR3 sequence: CASSLDRGNYGYTF. The DNA of the CDR3 is TGCGCCAGCAGCTTGGACAGGGGGAACTATGGCTACACCTTC. Using reference TRBV5-1 and TRBJ1-2 for the parts outside the CDR3, the full variable domain is KAGVTQTPRYLIKTRGQQVTLSCSPISGHRSVSWYQQTPGQGLQFLFEYFSETQRNKGNFPGRFSGRQFSNSRSEMNVSTLELGDSALYLCASSLDRGNYGYTFGSGTRLTVV.

The chain is built from TRBV12-3 or TRBV12-4 and TRBJ1-2; 7 bases align to TRBD1. CDR3 length: 15 residues. Trimming took 5 bases from V and 1 from J; bases not matched to a gene: 7. The chain's CDR3 is CASSLGTASNYGYTF. The CDR3 DNA follows: TGTGCCAGCAGTCTCGGGACAGCCAGTAACTATGGCTACACCTTC.

This clonotype was seen many times. This chain joins TRBV12-3 or TRBV12-4 and TRBJ2-7; D not resolved. V lost 5 bases and J 4 bases, leaving 6 bases between the germline ends. The CDR3 has 11 residues. CDR3: CASSQRYEQYF. The CDR3 nucleotides are TGTGCCAGCAGTCAAAGGTACGAGCAGTACTTC.

This chain joins TRBV5-1 and TRBJ2-1; tentative D call: TRBD1 (6 bases). Trimming stripped 4 bases from V and 6 bases from J, with 17 bases between. This CDR3 comprises 15 residues. Germline V gene data show CDR1 as SGHRS and CDR2 as YFSETQ. This CDR3 is CASSETTGFRNEQFF. As DNA, the CDR3 is TGCGCCAGCAGCGAAACCACAGGGTTTCGCAATGAGCAGTTCTTC. The whole variable domain, filled in from reference TRBV5-1 and TRBJ2-1, reads KAGVTQTPRYLIKTRGQQVTLSCSPISGHRSVSWYQQTPGQGLQFLFEYFSETQRNKGNFPGRFSGRQFSNSRSEMNVSTLELGDSALYLCASSETTGFRNEQFFGPGTRLTVL.

This clonotype was recorded at least ten times. V usage is TRBV27 and J usage is TRBJ2-1; TRBD2 agrees at 8 bases. The CDR3 contains 15 residues. Germline V gene data show CDR1 as MNHEY and CDR2 as SMNVEV (reference sequence). Trimming took 6 bases from V and 10 from J; bases not matched to a gene: 14. DNA of the CDR3: TGTGCCAGCAGCCAACTTCAAAGCGGGGGAGGGGAGCAGTTCTTC. This translates into CASSQLQSGGGEQFF.

This chain links TRBV29-1 with TRBJ2-7, with a weak D call TRBD2 (5 bases). The CDR3 contains 13 residues. Germline V gene sequence: CDR1 SQVTM, CDR2 ANQGSEA. Trimming shortened V by 1 base and J by 7 bases, and 14 bases separated the two germline ends. The CDR3 sequence: CSVEVGEGREQYF. CDR3 coding DNA: TGCAGCGTTGAAGTTGGAGAGGGAAGGGAGCAGTACTTC.

This clonotype turned up a few times. The gene calls are TRBV12-3 or TRBV12-4 and TRBJ2-1; maybe TRBD2 (6 bases). This CDR3 has 18 residues. Deletions cut 3 bases from V and 5 bases from J, with 23 bases between. This chain's CDR3 is CASSFMLGLAGRNNEQFF. Written as DNA, the CDR3 is TGTGCCAGCAGTTTCATGCTAGGGTTGGCGGGGAGGAACAATGAGCAGTTCTTC.